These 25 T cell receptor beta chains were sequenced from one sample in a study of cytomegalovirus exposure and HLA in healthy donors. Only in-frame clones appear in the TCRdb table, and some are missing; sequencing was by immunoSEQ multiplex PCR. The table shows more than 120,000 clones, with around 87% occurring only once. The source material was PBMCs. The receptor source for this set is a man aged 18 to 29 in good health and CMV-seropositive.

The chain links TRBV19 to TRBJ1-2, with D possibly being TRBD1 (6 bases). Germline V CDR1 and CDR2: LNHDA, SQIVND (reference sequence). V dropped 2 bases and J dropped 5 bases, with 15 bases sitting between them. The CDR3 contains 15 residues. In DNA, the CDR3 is TGTGCCAGTAGTATATCACAGGGATTCCGATATGGCTACACCTTC. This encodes CASSISQGFRYGYTF.

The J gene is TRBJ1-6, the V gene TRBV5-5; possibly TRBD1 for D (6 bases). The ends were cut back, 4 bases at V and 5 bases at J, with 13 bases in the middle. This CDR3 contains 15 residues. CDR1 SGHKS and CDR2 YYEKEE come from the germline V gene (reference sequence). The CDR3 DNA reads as TGTGCCAGCAGCAAACAGCAGGGGAATAATTCACCCCTCCACTTT. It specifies CASSKQQGNNSPLHF.

The CDR3 spells CASSGYLAGGTDTQYF. The CDR3 DNA reads as TGTGCCAGCAGTGGATACCTAGCGGGGGGCACAGATACGCAGTATTTT. The chain carries TRBV6-1 and TRBJ2-3; TRBD2 matches at 10 bases. V shed 4 bases, J shed 1 base, and the junction held 5 bases outside the gene matches. The CDR3 loop spans 16 amino acids. Germline V lookup: CDR1 MNHNS, CDR2 SASEGT.

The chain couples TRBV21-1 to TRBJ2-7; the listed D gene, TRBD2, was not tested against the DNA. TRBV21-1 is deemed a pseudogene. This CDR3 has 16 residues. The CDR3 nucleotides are TGTGCCAGCAGGACCCGGACGGCGAGGGCTACCTACGAGCAGTACTTC. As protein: CASRTRTARATYEQYF.

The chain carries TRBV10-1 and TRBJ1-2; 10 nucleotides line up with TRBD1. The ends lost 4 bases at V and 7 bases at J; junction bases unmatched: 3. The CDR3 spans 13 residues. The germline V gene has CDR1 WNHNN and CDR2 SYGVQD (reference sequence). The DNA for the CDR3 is TGCGCCAGCAGTGCGGACAGGGGGTCTGGCTACACCTTC. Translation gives CASSADRGSGYTF.

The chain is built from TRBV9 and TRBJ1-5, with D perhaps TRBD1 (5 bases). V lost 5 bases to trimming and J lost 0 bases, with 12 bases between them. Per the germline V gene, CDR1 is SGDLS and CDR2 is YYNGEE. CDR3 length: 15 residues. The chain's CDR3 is CASSLRDYSNQPQHF. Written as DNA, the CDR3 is TGTGCCAGCAGTCTAAGGGACTATAGCAATCAGCCCCAGCATTTT.

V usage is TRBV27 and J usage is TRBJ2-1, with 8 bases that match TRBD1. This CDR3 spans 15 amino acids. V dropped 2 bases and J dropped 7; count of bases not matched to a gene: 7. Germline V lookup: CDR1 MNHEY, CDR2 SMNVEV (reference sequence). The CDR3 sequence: CASSLVQGAINEQFF. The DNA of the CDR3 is TGTGCCAGCAGTTTAGTCCAGGGGGCAATTAATGAGCAGTTCTTC.

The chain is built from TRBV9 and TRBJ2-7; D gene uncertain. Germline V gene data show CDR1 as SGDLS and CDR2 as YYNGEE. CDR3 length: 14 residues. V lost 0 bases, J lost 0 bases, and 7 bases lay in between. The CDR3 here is CASSVGVNSYEQYF. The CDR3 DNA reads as TGTGCCAGCAGCGTAGGCGTCAACTCCTACGAGCAGTACTTC.

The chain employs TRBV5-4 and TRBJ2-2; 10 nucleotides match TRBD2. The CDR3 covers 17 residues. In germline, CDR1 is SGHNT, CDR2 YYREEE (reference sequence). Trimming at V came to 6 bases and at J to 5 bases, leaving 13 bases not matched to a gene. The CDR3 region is CASTLGSGRSSTGELFF. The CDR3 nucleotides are TGTGCCAGCACCCTAGGTAGCGGGAGGTCTTCAACCGGGGAGCTGTTTTTT.

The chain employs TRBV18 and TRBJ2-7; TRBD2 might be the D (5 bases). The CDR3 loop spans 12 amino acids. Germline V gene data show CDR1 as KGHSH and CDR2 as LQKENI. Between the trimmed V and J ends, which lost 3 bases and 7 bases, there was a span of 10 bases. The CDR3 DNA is TGTGCCAGCTCACCTTCCCGGGGTGAGCAGTACTTC. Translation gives CASSPSRGEQYF.

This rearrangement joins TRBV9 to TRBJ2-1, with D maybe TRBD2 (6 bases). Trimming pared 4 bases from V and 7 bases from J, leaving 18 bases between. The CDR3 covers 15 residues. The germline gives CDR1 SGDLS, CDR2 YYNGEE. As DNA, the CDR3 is TGTGCCAGCAGCCTCATGGGAGGCCCCGGTAATGAGCAGTTCTTC. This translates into CASSLMGGPGNEQFF.

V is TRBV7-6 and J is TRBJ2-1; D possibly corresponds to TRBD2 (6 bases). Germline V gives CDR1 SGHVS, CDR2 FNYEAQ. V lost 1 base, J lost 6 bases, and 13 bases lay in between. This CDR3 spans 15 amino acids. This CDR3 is CASSLGTNLGNEQFF. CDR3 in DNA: TGTGCCAGCAGCTTAGGGACTAATCTCGGCAATGAGCAGTTCTTC.

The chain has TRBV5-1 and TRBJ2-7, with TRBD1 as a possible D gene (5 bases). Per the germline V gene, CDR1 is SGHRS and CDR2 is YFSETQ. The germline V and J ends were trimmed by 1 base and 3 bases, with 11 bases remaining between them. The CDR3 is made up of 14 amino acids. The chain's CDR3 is CASSLQGFGYEQYF. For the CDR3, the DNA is TGCGCCAGCAGCTTGCAGGGATTTGGCTACGAGCAGTACTTC.

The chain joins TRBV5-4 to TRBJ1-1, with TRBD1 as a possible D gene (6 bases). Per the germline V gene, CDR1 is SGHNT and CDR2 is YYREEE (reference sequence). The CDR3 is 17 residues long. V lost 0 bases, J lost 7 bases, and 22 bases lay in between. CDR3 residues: CASSLDNRVLWSDEAFF. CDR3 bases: TGTGCCAGCAGCTTGGATAACAGGGTGCTCTGGAGCGATGAAGCTTTCTTT.

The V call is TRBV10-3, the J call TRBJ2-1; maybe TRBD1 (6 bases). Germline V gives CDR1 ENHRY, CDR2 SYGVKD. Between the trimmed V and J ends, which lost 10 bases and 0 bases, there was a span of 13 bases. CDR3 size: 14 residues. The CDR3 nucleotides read TGTGCCACGTTGACAGGCGGCTCCTACAATGAGCAGTTCTTC. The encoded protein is CATLTGGSYNEQFF.

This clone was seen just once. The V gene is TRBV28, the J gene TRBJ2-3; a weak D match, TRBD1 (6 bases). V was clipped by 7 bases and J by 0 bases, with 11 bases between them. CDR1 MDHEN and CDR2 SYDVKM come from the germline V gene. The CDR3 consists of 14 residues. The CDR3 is CASNDRSSTDTQYF. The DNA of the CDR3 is TGTGCCAGCAATGACAGGAGTAGCACAGATACGCAGTATTTT.

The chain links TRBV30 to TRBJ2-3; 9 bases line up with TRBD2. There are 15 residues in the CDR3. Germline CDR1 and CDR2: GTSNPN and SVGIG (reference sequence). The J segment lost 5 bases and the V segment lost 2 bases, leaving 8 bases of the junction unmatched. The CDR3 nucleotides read TGTGCCTGGAGTCCGGGACTAGCCGGGAGAGATACGCAGTATTTT. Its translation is CAWSPGLAGRDTQYF.

This CDR3 reads CASSFLAGGADTQYF. The CDR3 DNA is TGTGCCAGCAGTTTTTTAGCGGGAGGGGCAGATACGCAGTATTTT. The chain combines TRBV28 with TRBJ2-3; 11 bases agree with TRBD2. The V and J ends lost 3 bases and 4 bases, in that order; junction bases with no gene match: 3. From germline, CDR1 is MDHEN and CDR2 SYDVKM. CDR3 size: 15 residues. The variable domain in full, with the rest retrieved from reference TRBV28 and TRBJ2-3, is DVKVTQSSRYLVKRTGEKVFLECVQDMDHENMFWYRQDPGLGLRLIYFSYDVKMKEKGDIPEGYSVSREKKERFSLILESASTNQTSMYLCASSFLAGGADTQYFGPGTRLTVL.

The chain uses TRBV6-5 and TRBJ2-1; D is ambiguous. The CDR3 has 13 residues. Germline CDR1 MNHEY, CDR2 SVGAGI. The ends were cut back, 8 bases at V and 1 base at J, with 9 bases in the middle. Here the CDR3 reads CASGGASYNEQFF. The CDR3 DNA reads TGTGCCAGCGGCGGAGCGTCCTACAATGAGCAGTTCTTC.

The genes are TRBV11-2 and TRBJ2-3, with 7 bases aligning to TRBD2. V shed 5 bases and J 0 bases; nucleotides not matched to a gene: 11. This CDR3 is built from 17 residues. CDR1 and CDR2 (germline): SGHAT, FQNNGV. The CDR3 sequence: CASSPHGPSGSTDTQYF. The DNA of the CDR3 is TGTGCCAGCAGCCCGCACGGTCCTAGCGGAAGCACAGATACGCAGTATTTT. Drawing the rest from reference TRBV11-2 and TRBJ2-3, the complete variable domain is EAGVAQSPRYKIIEKRQSVAFWCNPISGHATLYWYQQILGQGPKLLIQFQNNGVVDDSQLPKDRFSAERLKGVDSTLKIQPAKLEDSAVYLCASSPHGPSGSTDTQYFGPGTRLTVL.

The CDR3 here is CASSLSWRGPGELFF. The CDR3 region has the DNA TGTGCCAGCAGCTTGAGTTGGAGGGGACCCGGGGAGCTGTTTTTT. The chain couples TRBV5-7 to TRBJ2-2, with TRBD2 as a possible D gene (6 bases). TRBV5-7 is flagged as an ORF with uncertain function. The CDR3 runs 15 residues. V gave up 1 base and J gave up 6 bases, with 13 bases separating them.

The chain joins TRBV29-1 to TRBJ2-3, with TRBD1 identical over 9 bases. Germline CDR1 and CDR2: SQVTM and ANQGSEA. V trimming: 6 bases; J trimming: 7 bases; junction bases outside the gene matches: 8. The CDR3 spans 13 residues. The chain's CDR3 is CSVTGGGENTQYF. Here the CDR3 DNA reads TGCAGCGTAACAGGGGGCGGCGAAAATACGCAGTATTTT.

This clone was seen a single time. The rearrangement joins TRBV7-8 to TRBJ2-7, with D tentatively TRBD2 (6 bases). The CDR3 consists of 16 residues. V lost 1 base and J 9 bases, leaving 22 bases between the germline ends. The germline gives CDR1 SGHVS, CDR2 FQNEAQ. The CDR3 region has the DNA TGTGCCAGCAGCTTAGATGGCGCGGGATCCGCCGGGGGGCAGTACTTC. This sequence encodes CASSLDGAGSAGGQYF.

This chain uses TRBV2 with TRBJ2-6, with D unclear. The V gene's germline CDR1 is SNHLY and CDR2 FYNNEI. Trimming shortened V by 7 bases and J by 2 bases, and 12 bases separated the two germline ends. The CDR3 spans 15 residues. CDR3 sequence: CASTRTETGANVLTF. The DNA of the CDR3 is TGTGCCAGCACTCGAACAGAGACTGGGGCCAACGTCCTGACTTTC.

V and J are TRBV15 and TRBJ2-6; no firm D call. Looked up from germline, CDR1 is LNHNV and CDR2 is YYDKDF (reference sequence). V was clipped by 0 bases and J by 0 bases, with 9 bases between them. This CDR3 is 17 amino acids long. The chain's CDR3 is CATSRDGQYSGANVLTF. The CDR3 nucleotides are TGTGCCACCAGCAGAGATGGGCAGTACTCTGGGGCCAACGTCCTGACTTTC.